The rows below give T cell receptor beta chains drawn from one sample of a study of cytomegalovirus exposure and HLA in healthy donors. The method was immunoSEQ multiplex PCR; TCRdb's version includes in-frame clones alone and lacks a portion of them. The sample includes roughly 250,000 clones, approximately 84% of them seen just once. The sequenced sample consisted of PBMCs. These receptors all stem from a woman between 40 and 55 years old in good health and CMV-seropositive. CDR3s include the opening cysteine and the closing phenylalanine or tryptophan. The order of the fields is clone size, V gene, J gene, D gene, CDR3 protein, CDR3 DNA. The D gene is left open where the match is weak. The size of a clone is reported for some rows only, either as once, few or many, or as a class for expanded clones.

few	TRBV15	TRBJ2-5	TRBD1	CATSRDRTKETQYF	TGTGCCACCAGCAGGGACAGGACCAAAGAGACCCAGTACTTC
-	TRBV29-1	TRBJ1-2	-	CRSCDGYTF	TGCAGGTCTTGTGATGGCTACACCTTC
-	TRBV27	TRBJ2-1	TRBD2	CASRISGRSSYNEQFF	TGTGCCAGCAGGATCAGCGGGAGAAGCTCCTACAATGAGCAGTTCTTC
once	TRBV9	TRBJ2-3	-	CASSVGAQAPPADTQYF	TGTGCCAGCAGCGTAGGGGCCCAGGCACCACCGGCAGATACGCAGTATTTT
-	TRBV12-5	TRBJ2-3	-	CASGLFTWDTRDHNTQYF	TGTGCTAGTGGTTTGTTTACCTGGGACACCCGGGACCACAATACGCAGTATTTT
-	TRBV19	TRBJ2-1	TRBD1	CASSGGTGDYNEQFF	TGTGCCAGTAGTGGGGGGACAGGGGACTACAATGAGCAGTTCTTC
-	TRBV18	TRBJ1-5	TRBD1	CASSPTGQAMPQHF	TGTGCCAGCTCACCAACGGGACAGGCGATGCCCCAGCATTTT
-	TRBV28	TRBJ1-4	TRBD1	CASSSPEGARLNEKLFF	TGTGCCAGCAGTTCGCCCGAGGGGGCGAGGTTAAATGAAAAACTGTTTTTT
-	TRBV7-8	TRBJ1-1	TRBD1	CASSAVGDRLNTEAFF	TGTGCCAGCAGCGCCGTAGGGGACAGATTGAACACTGAAGCTTTCTTT
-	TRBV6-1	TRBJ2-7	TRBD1	CASSEGQGGPYEQYF	TGTGCCAGCAGTGAAGGACAGGGGGGTCCCTACGAGCAGTACTTC
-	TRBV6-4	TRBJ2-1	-	CASSEGERGEQFF	TGTGCCAGCAGTGAGGGGGAGAGGGGGGAGCAGTTCTTC
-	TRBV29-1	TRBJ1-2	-	CSVEDRLQPSNYGYTF	TGCAGCGTTGAAGATCGTTTACAGCCATCAAACTATGGCTACACCTTC
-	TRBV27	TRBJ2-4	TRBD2	CASSLTSVGKNIQYF	TGTGCCAGCAGCCTGACTAGCGTAGGTAAAAACATTCAGTACTTC
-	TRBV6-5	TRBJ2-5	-	CASSYGGYQETQYF	TGTGCCAGCAGTTACGGGGGCTACCAAGAGACCCAGTACTTC
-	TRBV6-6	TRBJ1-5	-	CASSYSAVNQPQHF	TGTGCCAGCAGTTACTCGGCAGTCAATCAGCCCCAGCATTTT
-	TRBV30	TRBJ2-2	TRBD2	CAWRGEGTNTGELFF	TGTGCCTGGAGAGGGGAGGGGACGAACACCGGGGAGCTGTTTTTT
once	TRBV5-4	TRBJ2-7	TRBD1	CASSPGTDPIYEQYF	TGTGCCAGCAGCCCAGGGACAGATCCTATCTACGAGCAGTACTTC
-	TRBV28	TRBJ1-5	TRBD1	CASKPGTVYSNQPQHF	TGTGCCAGCAAGCCGGGGACAGTCTATAGCAATCAGCCCCAGCATTTT
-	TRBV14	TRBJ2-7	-	CASSQRQNEQYF	TGTGCCAGCAGCCAAAGACAGAACGAGCAGTACTTC
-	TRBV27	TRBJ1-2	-	CASSDRNYGYTF	TGTGCCAGCTCCGACAGAAACTATGGCTACACCTTC
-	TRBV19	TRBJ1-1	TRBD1	CASSMSAMGQGNTEAFF	TGTGCCAGTAGTATGTCTGCCATGGGACAGGGGAACACTGAAGCTTTCTTT
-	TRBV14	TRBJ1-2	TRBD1	CASSLSGTGGYGYTF	TGTGCCAGCAGCCTATCCGGGACAGGGGGCTATGGCTACACCTTC
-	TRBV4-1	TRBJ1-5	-	CASSQDGTNQPQHF	TGCGCCAGCAGCCAAGATGGGACTAATCAGCCCCAGCATTTT
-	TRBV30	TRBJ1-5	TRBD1	CAWSVRGAGTGNQPQHF	TGTGCCTGGAGTGTAAGGGGGGCCGGGACAGGCAATCAGCCCCAGCATTTT
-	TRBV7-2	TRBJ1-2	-	CASSLAQGWNYGYTF	TGTGCCAGCAGCTTAGCCCAGGGCTGGAACTATGGCTACACCTTC
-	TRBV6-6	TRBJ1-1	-	CASSSPGGFTEAFF	TGTGCCAGCAGTTCTCCGGGGGGGTTCACTGAAGCTTTCTTT
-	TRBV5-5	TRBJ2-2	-	CASSRGSNTGELFF	TGTGCCAGCAGTCGGGGTTCGAACACCGGGGAGCTGTTTTTT
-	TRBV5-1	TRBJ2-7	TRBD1	CASSGDRSDPLYEQYF	TGCGCCAGCAGTGGGGACAGGTCCGATCCCCTCTACGAGCAGTACTTC
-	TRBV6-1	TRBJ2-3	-	CASSSGGMSTDTQYF	TGTGCCAGCAGTTCCGGAGGGATGAGCACAGATACGCAGTATTTT
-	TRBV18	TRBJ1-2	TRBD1	CASSPDRDNGYTF	TGTGCCAGCTCACCTGACAGGGATAATGGCTACACCTTC
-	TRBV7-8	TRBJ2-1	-	CASSQPRGISYNEQFF	TGTGCCAGCAGCCAGCCTCGCGGGATCTCCTACAATGAGCAGTTCTTC
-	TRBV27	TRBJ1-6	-	CASSFGGSPLHF	TGTGCCAGCAGTTTCGGAGGTTCACCCCTCCACTTT
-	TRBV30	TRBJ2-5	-	CAWRTQTQETQYF	TGTGCCTGGAGAACTCAAACCCAAGAGACCCAGTACTTC
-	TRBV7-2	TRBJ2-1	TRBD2	CASRTSPSSYNEQFF	TGTGCCAGCAGGACTAGCCCAAGCTCCTACAATGAGCAGTTCTTC
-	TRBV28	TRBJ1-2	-	CASSFSGTRSVTF	TGTGCCAGCAGTTTCTCCGGGACACGGTCAGTCACCTTC
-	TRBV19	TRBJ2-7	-	CASSHSATTYEQYF	TGTGCCAGTAGTCATTCGGCCACTACCTACGAGCAGTACTTC
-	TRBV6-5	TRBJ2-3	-	CASRGHNTDTQYF	TGTGCCAGCAGGGGACATAACACAGATACGCAGTATTTT